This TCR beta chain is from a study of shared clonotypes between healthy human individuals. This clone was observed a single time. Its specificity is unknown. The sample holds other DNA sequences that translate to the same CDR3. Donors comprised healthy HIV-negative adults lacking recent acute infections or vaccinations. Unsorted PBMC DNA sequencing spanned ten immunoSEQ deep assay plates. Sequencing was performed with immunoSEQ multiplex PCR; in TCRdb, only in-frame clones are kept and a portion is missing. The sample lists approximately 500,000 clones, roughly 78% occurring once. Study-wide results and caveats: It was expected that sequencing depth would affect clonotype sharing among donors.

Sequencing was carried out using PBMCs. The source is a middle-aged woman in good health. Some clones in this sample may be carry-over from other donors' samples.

The CDR3 is CASSLGGGRGNEQFF. The CDR3, as DNA: TGTGCCAGCAGCTTAGGAGGGGGGAGAGGGAATGAGCAGTTCTTC. This chain connects TRBV11-3 to TRBJ2-1; TRBD1 or TRBD2 may be the D gene (6 bases each). The CDR3 runs 15 residues. CDR1 SGHNT and CDR2 YENEEA come from the germline V gene. V dropped 1 base and J dropped 7 bases, with 14 bases sitting between them.